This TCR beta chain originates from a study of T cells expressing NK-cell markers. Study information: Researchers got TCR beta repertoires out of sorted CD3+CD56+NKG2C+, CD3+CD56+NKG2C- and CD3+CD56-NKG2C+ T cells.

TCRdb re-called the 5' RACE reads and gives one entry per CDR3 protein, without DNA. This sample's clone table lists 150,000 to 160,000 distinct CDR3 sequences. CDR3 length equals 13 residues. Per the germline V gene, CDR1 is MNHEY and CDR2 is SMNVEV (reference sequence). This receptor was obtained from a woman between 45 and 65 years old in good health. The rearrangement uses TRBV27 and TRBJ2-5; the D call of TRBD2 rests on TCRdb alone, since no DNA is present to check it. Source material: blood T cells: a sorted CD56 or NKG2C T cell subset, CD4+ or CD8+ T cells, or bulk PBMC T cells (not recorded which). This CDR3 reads CASSALREATQYF.